This passage covers 8 T cell receptor beta chains from one sample sequenced in a study of cytomegalovirus exposure and HLA in healthy donors. A multiplex PCR was run with 60 Vbeta primers and 13 Jbeta primers. Assay: immunoSEQ multiplex PCR; the TCRdb copy retains only in-frame clones and omits some. In all, the sample yields 91,000 or so clones. The sample was PBMCs. These receptor sequences come from a woman aged 25 to 39 in good health and CMV-seronegative.

This chain links TRBV5-1 with TRBJ2-1, with D maybe TRBD1 (6 bases). The CDR3 has 17 residues. The V end was cut by 2 bases, the J end by 10 bases, with 25 bases between. The germline V gene has CDR1 SGHRS and CDR2 YFSETQ. This chain's CDR3 is CASSFGRGWGNRSEQFF. CDR3 coding DNA: TGCGCCAGCAGCTTTGGCAGGGGCTGGGGGAACCGCAGCGAGCAGTTCTTC.

This rearrangement joins TRBV27 to TRBJ2-7; tentatively, D is TRBD1 (5 bases). The CDR3 extends over 13 amino acids. The V gene lost 2 bases and the J gene lost 5 bases, with 10 bases spanning the gap. Germline loops: CDR1 MNHEY, CDR2 SMNVEV (reference sequence). CDR3: CASSLVVRDEQYF. The DNA for the CDR3 is TGTGCCAGCAGTTTAGTCGTCAGGGACGAGCAGTACTTC.

The V call is TRBV7-9, the J call TRBJ2-7; 7 bases are shared with TRBD1. CDR1 and CDR2 from the germline V gene are SEHNR and FQNEAQ (reference sequence). The CDR3 contains 12 residues. Trimming removed 5 bases from V and 3 bases from J; junction bases left unmatched: 1. The CDR3: CASSRTGYEQYF. CDR3 nucleotides: TGTGCCAGCAGCCGGACAGGCTACGAGCAGTACTTC.

The chain has TRBV4-1 and TRBJ1-4, with unresolved D. With 0 bases removed from V and 11 bases from J, the gap between germline ends came to 19 bases. The CDR3 contains 16 residues. The germline V gene encodes CDR1 MGHRA and CDR2 YSYEKL. The CDR3 sequence: CASSQDGGLTNGKLFF. CDR3 bases: TGCGCCAGCAGCCAAGACGGAGGTCTGACAAATGGGAAACTGTTTTTT.

The chain joins TRBV19 to TRBJ2-1; 12 bases line up with TRBD2. J lost 5 bases, V lost 1 base, and 3 bases had no gene match. Looked up from germline, CDR1 is LNHDA and CDR2 is SQIVND (reference sequence). There are 16 residues in the CDR3. In DNA, the CDR3 is TGTGCCAGTAGTATAGGACTAGCGGGGGTAAACAATGAGCAGTTCTTC. It translates to CASSIGLAGVNNEQFF.

The J gene is TRBJ1-1, the V gene TRBV7-9, with no clear D. The germline CDR1 and CDR2 sequences are SEHNR and FQNEAQ (reference sequence). The CDR3 runs 12 residues. Trimming removed 1 base from V and 5 bases from J, with 5 bases in between. In DNA, the CDR3 is TGTGCCAGCAGCTTAGATTCGACTGAAGCTTTCTTT. As protein: CASSLDSTEAFF.

The CDR3 nucleotides read TGTGCCAGCAGTTTCATCTACCTGGACTCAACGAAGGATCACACCGGGGAGCTGTTTTTT. This encodes CASSFIYLDSTKDHTGELFF. The rearrangement joins TRBV28 to TRBJ2-2, with D perhaps matching TRBD2 (5 bases). The V end lost 3 bases, the J end lost 3 bases, and 26 bases lay between the germline ends. The germline V gene encodes CDR1 MDHEN and CDR2 SYDVKM. The CDR3 extends over 20 amino acids. Using reference TRBV28 and TRBJ2-2 for the parts outside the CDR3, the full variable domain is DVKVTQSSRYLVKRTGEKVFLECVQDMDHENMFWYRQDPGLGLRLIYFSYDVKMKEKGDIPEGYSVSREKKERFSLILESASTNQTSMYLCASSFIYLDSTKDHTGELFFGEGSRLTVL.

The chain has TRBV7-3 and TRBJ1-2; D is undetermined. The CDR3 loop spans 15 amino acids. The germline V gene encodes CDR1 SGHTA and CDR2 FQGTGA. V was cut by 4 bases and J by 3 bases, with 15 bases left in between. The CDR3 nucleotides read TGTGCCAGCAGCTCCCCGCTACACGGAGACTATGGCTACACCTTC. As protein: CASSSPLHGDYGYTF.